This T cell receptor beta chain was documented in a study of blood T cell repertoires in COVID-19. Turning to the study itself: Donors in the United States, Italy and Spain gave samples during acute or convalescent COVID-19. In each case, the material was cDNA or gDNA derived from T cells, B-cell-depleted T cells, or PBMCs.

This CDR3 region has 15 residues. V was shortened by 5 bases and J by 8 bases, with 18 bases between the two germline ends. CDR1 and CDR2 from the germline V gene are MNHEY and SVGAGI. In the original analysis: Amplified reference gene primers provided the basis for estimating nucleated cell counts. Method: immunoSEQ multiplex PCR; TCRdb's copy keeps in-frame clones and lacks some. That table furnishes V, J and clone size, whereas the DNA furnished D and trimming. The repertoire holds 470,000 or so clones, approximately 85% seen once, with approximately 2.9% in the top ten. This TCR derives from a human donor in a cohort sampled during active COVID-19. The sample taken for sequencing was peripheral blood. The chain couples TRBV6-5 to TRBJ1-4; tentative D call: TRBD1 (5 bases). The CDR3 reads CASSRPGLGGEKLFF. CDR3 nucleotide sequence: TGTGCCAGCAGTAGACCGGGACTCGGTGGGGAAAAACTGTTTTTT.